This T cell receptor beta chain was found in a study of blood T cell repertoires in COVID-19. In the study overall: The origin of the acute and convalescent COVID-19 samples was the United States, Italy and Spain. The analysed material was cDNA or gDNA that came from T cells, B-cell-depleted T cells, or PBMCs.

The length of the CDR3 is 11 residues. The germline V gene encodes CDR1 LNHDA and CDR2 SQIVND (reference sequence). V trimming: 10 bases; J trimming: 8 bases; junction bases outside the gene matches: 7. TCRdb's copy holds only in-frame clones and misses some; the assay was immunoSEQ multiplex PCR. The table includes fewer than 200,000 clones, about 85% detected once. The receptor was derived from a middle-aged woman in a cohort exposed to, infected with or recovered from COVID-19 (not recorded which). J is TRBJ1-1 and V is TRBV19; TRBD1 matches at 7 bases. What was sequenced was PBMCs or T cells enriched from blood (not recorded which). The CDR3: CATAQGMEAFF. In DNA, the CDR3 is TGTGCCACCGCACAGGGGATGGAAGCTTTCTTT.